These 25 T cell receptor beta chains were all obtained from the same sample, sequenced in a study of CD8 T cells in Susac syndrome. RNA was extracted with the RNeasy kit, and a quantity of roughly 0.5 to 1 ug was reverse transcribed using random hexamers. From the immunoSEQ multiplex PCR reads, TCRdb called clonotypes with MiXCR, one entry per CDR3 protein. The table includes about 210,000 distinct CDR3 sequences, approximately 95% detected once. The material sequenced was CD4+ T cells from PBMCs. Every receptor here comes from a human donor with multiple sclerosis.

This clonotype was seen only once. The chain carries TRBV4-2 and TRBJ2-7; weak D call: TRBD2 (6 bases). V was cut by 1 base and J by 3 bases, with 10 bases left in between. In germline, CDR1 is LGHNA, CDR2 YNFKEQ. The CDR3 has 14 residues. The CDR3 loop is CASSQGTTDYEQYF. CDR3 DNA sequence: TGTGCCAGCAGCCAAGGGACTACCGACTACGAGCAGTACTTC.

This clonotype has just a few counts. The chain couples TRBV20-1 to TRBJ1-5; D is uncertain. This CDR3 has 12 amino acids. V was pared by 3 bases and J by 1 base, with 4 bases between. Germline CDR1 and CDR2: DFQATT and SNEGSKA (reference sequence). The CDR3: CSARSSNQPQHF. The CDR3, as DNA: TGCAGTGCTAGGTCCAGCAATCAGCCCCAGCATTTT.

V usage is TRBV1 and J usage is TRBJ2-5; the table's TRBD2 call for D was not verified on the DNA. TRBV1 is described as a pseudogene. CDR3 size: 13 residues. The DNA of the CDR3 is TGCACCAGGCCGCTGACTAGCCGGGAGACCCAGTACTTC. Its translation is CTRPLTSRETQYF.

The chain combines TRBV7-2 with TRBJ2-1; D is perhaps TRBD1 (5 bases). The CDR3 is made up of 14 amino acids. Trimming took 1 base from V and 7 from J, leaving 11 bases between them. The germline V gene has CDR1 SGHTA and CDR2 FQGNSA. CDR3 residues: CASSLEPGRNEQFF. DNA of the CDR3: TGTGCCAGCAGCTTAGAGCCAGGGCGGAATGAGCAGTTCTTC.

The V call is TRBV30, the J call TRBJ1-1, with a possible D match to TRBD1 (5 bases). Germline lookup yields CDR1 GTSNPN and CDR2 SVGIG (reference sequence). V was trimmed by 4 bases and J by 1 base, leaving 10 bases between them. This CDR3 is built from 13 residues. CDR3 sequence (DNA): TGTGCCTGGACGGGGCTTCAGAACACTGAAGCTTTCTTT. It is translated as CAWTGLQNTEAFF.

The CDR3 region is CASSLRHRVAGELFF. The CDR3 DNA follows: TGCGCCAGCAGCCTTCGGCACAGGGTCGCCGGGGAGCTGTTTTTT. The rearrangement joins TRBV4-1 to TRBJ2-2; tentatively, D is TRBD1 (6 bases). CDR3 length: 15 residues. CDR1 is MGHRA and CDR2 is YSYEKL in the germline V gene. Trimming left V 4 bases short and J 6 bases short, with 15 bases between.

This chain joins TRBV20-1 and TRBJ2-1, with D uncertain. The germline gives CDR1 DFQATT, CDR2 SNEGSKA (reference sequence). This CDR3 has 12 amino acids. Trimming took off 2 bases at V and 7 bases at J, with 9 bases between the two ends. CDR3 DNA sequence: TGCAGTGCTAGACTAGGCGGAAATGAGCAGTTCTTC. Translated: CSARLGGNEQFF.

This chain joins TRBV30 and TRBJ2-7; a weak D match, TRBD2 (6 bases). This CDR3 has 13 residues. V lost 0 bases, J lost 5 bases, and 11 bases lay in between. Looked up from germline, CDR1 is GTSNPN and CDR2 is SVGIG (reference sequence). The CDR3 loop reads CAWSVLARNEQYF. The CDR3 region has the DNA TGTGCCTGGAGTGTCCTAGCGCGTAACGAGCAGTACTTC.

The V and J genes are TRBV30 and TRBJ2-1; possibly TRBD1 for D (6 bases). CDR3 length equals 14 residues. Trimming pared 2 bases from V and 6 bases from J, leaving 14 bases between. The V gene's germline CDR1 is GTSNPN and CDR2 SVGIG (reference sequence). CDR3 nucleotide sequence: TGTGCCTGGAGTATAGACAGGTCTGTCAATGAGCAGTTCTTC. This gives the protein CAWSIDRSVNEQFF.

The chain recombines TRBV9 with TRBJ2-5; D gene ambiguous. This CDR3 contains 13 residues. Germline values: CDR1 SGDLS, CDR2 YYNGEE. Trimming left V 0 bases short and J 5 bases short, with 8 bases between. The chain's CDR3 is CASSVEVRETQYF. In DNA, the CDR3 is TGTGCCAGCAGCGTAGAAGTAAGGGAGACCCAGTACTTC.

The V gene is TRBV14, the J gene TRBJ1-6; D call uncertain. From germline, CDR1 is SGHDN and CDR2 FVKESK. The CDR3 has 13 residues. V shed 1 base and J shed 7 bases, with 5 bases lying between them. CDR3: CASSQVANSPLHF. The CDR3 DNA reads TGTGCCAGCAGCCAAGTGGCGAATTCACCCCTCCACTTT. The full variable domain, in which reference TRBV14 and TRBJ1-6 provide the parts outside the CDR3, is EAGVTQFPSHSVIEKGQTVTLRCDPISGHDNLYWYRRVMGKEIKFLLHFVKESKQDESGMPNNRFLAERTGGTYSTLKVQPAELEDSGVYFCASSQVANSPLHFGNGTRLTVT.

This clonotype appeared once. J is TRBJ2-1 and V is TRBV5-1; TRBD1 matches at 9 bases. Germline V gene sequence: CDR1 SGHRS, CDR2 YFSETQ. Trimming at V came to 1 base and at J to 6 bases, leaving 11 bases not matched to a gene. CDR3 size: 17 residues. The CDR3 loop is CASSLRTGQGGGNEQFF. The DNA for the CDR3 is TGCGCCAGCAGCTTGAGAACGGGACAGGGTGGAGGCAATGAGCAGTTCTTC.

The chain combines TRBV9 with TRBJ2-2; no firm D call. V was clipped by 0 bases and J by 1 base, with 4 bases between them. Germline loops: CDR1 SGDLS, CDR2 YYNGEE. CDR3 length equals 14 residues. This CDR3 reads CASSVVVNTGELFF. CDR3 DNA: TGTGCCAGCAGCGTAGTGGTGAACACCGGGGAGCTGTTTTTT.

The gene calls are TRBV29-1 and TRBJ2-4; D perhaps matches TRBD2 (6 bases). V was cut by 5 bases and J by 0 bases, with 11 bases left in between. The germline V gene has CDR1 SQVTM and CDR2 ANQGSEA. The CDR3 is 14 residues long. The CDR3 here is CSVSSGQAKNIQYF. The DNA for the CDR3 is TGCAGCGTTTCAAGCGGGCAAGCCAAAAACATTCAGTACTTC.

The chain joins TRBV5-6 to TRBJ2-3, with D perhaps matching TRBD1 (6 bases). CDR1 and CDR2 from the germline V gene are SGHDT and YYEEEE. Trimming cost V 4 bases and J 4 bases, with 22 bases left between them. The CDR3 length is 17 residues. DNA for the CDR3: TGTGCCAGCAGCCGGGCATTTGGGACAATGGGCGCAGATACGCAGTATTTT. As protein: CASSRAFGTMGADTQYF.

V gene TRBV27 combines with J gene TRBJ2-7, with D unclear. Trimming left V 6 bases short and J 1 base short, with 16 bases between. This CDR3 has 15 amino acids. Germline V gives CDR1 MNHEY, CDR2 SMNVEV (reference sequence). In nucleotides, the CDR3 is TGTGCCAGCAGCACGGACGGTGGCGTTTCCTACGAGCAGTACTTC. Translating gives CASSTDGGVSYEQYF.

In this sample, this clonotype turned up once. This chain links TRBV3-1 with TRBJ1-2; D possibly corresponds to TRBD1 (6 bases). Germline CDR1 and CDR2: LGHDT and YNNKEL (reference sequence). V was trimmed by 4 bases and J by 7 bases, leaving 25 bases between them. The CDR3 totals 17 residues. The CDR3, as DNA: TGTGCCAGCAGCCCCCAACGGCAGGGGTTGGCTAGGGGTGGCTACACCTTC. Translating gives CASSPQRQGLARGGYTF.

A single count supports this clonotype. The chain couples TRBV20-1 to TRBJ1-2, with D unresolved. The CDR3 is 14 amino acids. Germline V gene sequence: CDR1 DFQATT, CDR2 SNEGSKA (reference sequence). The V and J ends lost 1 base and 4 bases respectively, with 13 bases between them. The CDR3 loop is CSARVPGGGYGYTF. CDR3 nucleotide sequence: TGCAGTGCTAGAGTGCCTGGTGGCGGCTATGGCTACACCTTC.

This CDR3 reads CASSIASNQPQHF. CDR3 sequence (DNA): TGTGCCAGCTCGATCGCCAGCAATCAGCCCCAGCATTTT. The gene calls are TRBV19 and TRBJ1-5, with D unresolved. Germline CDR1 LNHDA, CDR2 SQIVND (reference sequence). CDR3 size: 13 residues. Deletions cut 9 bases from V and 1 base from J, with 10 bases between.

The V and J genes are TRBV12-3 or TRBV12-4 and TRBJ1-2; no firm D call. The CDR3 totals 13 residues. Trimming took off 5 bases at V and 4 bases at J, with 11 bases between the two ends. CDR3 nucleotides: TGTGCCAGCAGTCCGGACCAGCGCTATGGCTACACCTTC. Its protein product is CASSPDQRYGYTF.

This clonotype was seen more than once but under ten times. The rearrangement joins TRBV29-1 to TRBJ1-2; D might be TRBD1 (5 bases). The CDR3 spans 11 residues. CDR1 and CDR2 from the germline V gene are SQVTM and ANQGSEA. Trimming left V 7 bases short and J 6 bases short, with 12 bases between. The DNA for the CDR3 is TGCAGCGGAGGTCAGGGTGATGGCTACACCTTC. Protein product: CSGGQGDGYTF.

The DNA for the CDR3 is TGTGCCAGCAGCTTGGGGCCCCCTAATGAGCAGTTCTTC. Amino acids: CASSLGPPNEQFF. The rearrangement links TRBV5-6 to TRBJ2-1; D gene unclear. Germline CDR1 SGHDT, CDR2 YYEEEE. V lost 0 bases and J 7 bases, leaving 8 bases between the germline ends. This CDR3 comprises 13 residues.

V is TRBV28 and J is TRBJ1-5; D possibly corresponds to TRBD1 (5 bases). Looked up from germline, CDR1 is MDHEN and CDR2 is SYDVKM. The CDR3 is made up of 15 amino acids. The V and J ends lost 5 bases and 0 bases respectively, with 11 bases between them. The DNA for the CDR3 is TGTGCCAGCAGTCGAGTTGGGGGTAGCAATCAGCCCCAGCATTTT. This codes for CASSRVGGSNQPQHF.

The V and J genes are TRBV12-5 and TRBJ2-7, with TRBD1 as a possible D gene (6 bases). Germline V CDR1 and CDR2: LGHNT, FRNRAP. The V and J ends lost 6 bases and 4 bases respectively, with 7 bases between them. The CDR3 runs 11 residues. The CDR3 nucleotides read TGTGCTAGTGGGAGGGGGTACGAGCAGTACTTC. Translated: CASGRGYEQYF.

The rearrangement joins TRBV29-1 to TRBJ2-1, with a possible D match to TRBD1 (6 bases). CDR1 is SQVTM, CDR2 ANQGSEA, per germline. V was pared by 7 bases and J by 4 bases, with 17 bases between. This CDR3 spans 14 amino acids. The CDR3 coding sequence is TGCAGCGGGGGGCAGGGAGCCTCATACAATGAGCAGTTCTTC. Its translation is CSGGQGASYNEQFF.